Listed here are 21 T cell receptor beta chains from one sample, sequenced in a study of T-cell reconstitution after alpha-beta-depleted transplantation in children (dated by TCRdb to between 2015 and 2016). Libraries came from PCR. TCRdb names Illumina HiSeq 2500 as the instrument used. To normalize quantification of the TCRbeta repertoire, the TCR libraries were built with molecular barcoding that relied on unique molecular identifiers. The public sequencing data were trimmed at Q25 with fastp and processed into clonotypes with MiXCR by TCRdb, which kept only in-frame beta chains. Rows are unified per CDR3 protein, each entry keeping the most common DNA and genes. In this sample the table shows some 640,000 distinct CDR3 sequences, approximately 17% of which occur a single time. The ten top clones hold approximately 1% of the sample. The material was PBMCs from the stem cell graft donor, obtained from the stem cell graft. The receptor source for this set is a human donor who donated a stem cell graft to a child with acute myeloid leukemia.

The genes are TRBV6-5 and TRBJ2-7, with TRBD2 matching 7 bases. The CDR3 is 15 residues long. Losses at the gene ends were 0 bases for V and 0 bases for J; bases not matched to a gene: 2. CDR1 and CDR2 (germline): MNHEY, SVGAGI. The CDR3 DNA follows: TGTGCCAGCAGTTACTCAGCTAGCGGCTCCTACGAGCAGTACTTC. Translation gives CASSYSASGSYEQYF.

The chain combines TRBV20-1 with TRBJ2-3, with a weak D call TRBD1 (5 bases). CDR3 size: 14 residues. V was shortened by 0 bases and J by 4 bases, with 11 bases between the two germline ends. Germline-derived CDR1 and CDR2 are DFQATT and SNEGSKA (reference sequence). Written as DNA, the CDR3 is TGCAGTGCTAGAGATCCCCGCAGGGCAGATACGCAGTATTTT. Translated: CSARDPRRADTQYF.

This clonotype showed up just a few times. This rearrangement joins TRBV7-7 to TRBJ2-1; no clear D gene. V was shortened by 1 base and J by 8 bases, with 9 bases between the two germline ends. The CDR3 is 13 residues long. Germline-derived CDR1 and CDR2 are SSHAT and FNYEAQ (reference sequence). CDR3 residues: CASSLVFGDEQFF. CDR3 bases: TGTGCCAGCAGCTTAGTTTTTGGGGATGAGCAGTTCTTC. Using reference TRBV7-7 and TRBJ2-1 for the parts outside the CDR3, the full variable domain is GAGVSQSPRYKVTKRGQDVTLRCDPISSHATLYWYQQALGQGPEFLTYFNYEAQPDKSGLPSDRFSAERPEGSISTLTIQRTEQRDSAMYRCASSLVFGDEQFFGPGTRLTVL.

The V call is TRBV20-1, the J call TRBJ2-2; 12 bases align to TRBD2. This CDR3 is built from 15 residues. Looked up from germline, CDR1 is DFQATT and CDR2 is SNEGSKA (reference sequence). Losses at the gene ends were 6 bases for V and 4 bases for J; bases not matched to a gene: 6. In nucleotides, the CDR3 is TGCAGTGCAGTGACTAGCGGGGGCTTCACCGGGGAGCTGTTTTTT. This encodes CSAVTSGGFTGELFF.

The V gene is TRBV20-1, the J gene TRBJ1-5; a possible D gene is TRBD1 (5 bases). CDR1 and CDR2 from the germline V gene are DFQATT and SNEGSKA (reference sequence). V gave up 1 base and J gave up 6 bases, with 19 bases separating them. The CDR3 consists of 16 residues. CDR3 sequence reads: CSARGSSGGSGQPQHF. CDR3 nucleotide sequence: TGCAGTGCTAGAGGATCCTCCGGGGGGTCGGGTCAGCCCCAGCATTTT.

The chain has TRBV15 and TRBJ2-5, with 9 bases lining up with TRBD2. V lost 2 bases to trimming and J lost 4 bases; unmatched junction nucleotides: 8. Germline assignment: CDR1 LNHNV and CDR2 YYDKDF (reference sequence). This CDR3 is built from 16 residues. Written as DNA, the CDR3 is TGTGCCACCAGCAGATGGGAGAATAGCGGGGGAGAGACCCAGTACTTC. Its protein product is CATSRWENSGGETQYF.

This clonotype occurred many times. V and J are TRBV12-3 or TRBV12-4 and TRBJ2-3, with TRBD2 as a possible D gene (5 bases). CDR3 length: 15 residues. V was pared by 3 bases and J by 0 bases, with 10 bases between. CDR3 nucleotide sequence: TGTGCCAGCAGTTTGACTATCTCTAGCACAGATACGCAGTATTTT. This codes for CASSLTISSTDTQYF.

This clonotype occurred many times. The CDR3, as DNA: TGCAGCGTCAGAGACAGGGGGTTCTATGGCTACACCTTC. Its protein product is CSVRDRGFYGYTF. The J gene is TRBJ1-2, the V gene TRBV29-1; 9 bases map to TRBD1. This CDR3 spans 13 amino acids. Losses at the gene ends were 6 bases for V and 4 bases for J; bases not matched to a gene: 6. Looked up from germline, CDR1 is SQVTM and CDR2 is ANQGSEA.

The chain recombines TRBV24-1 with TRBJ2-5; tentative D call: TRBD1 (6 bases). The germline V and J ends were trimmed by 6 bases and 1 base, with 8 bases remaining between them. CDR3 length equals 13 residues. Germline CDR1 KGHDR, CDR2 SFDVKD. In nucleotides, the CDR3 is TGTGCCACCAGTCAGACAGGCCAAGAGACCCAGTACTTC. Protein sequence: CATSQTGQETQYF.

V is TRBV28 and J is TRBJ1-1, with D unresolved. Germline V gene lookup returns CDR1 MDHEN and CDR2 SYDVKM. Trimming removed 7 bases from V and 3 bases from J, with 12 bases in between. This CDR3 region has 13 residues. Here the CDR3 reads CASTLTGHTEAFF. For the CDR3, the DNA is TGTGCCAGCACTCTGACTGGTCACACTGAAGCTTTCTTT.

This clonotype was counted at least ten times. The chain is built from TRBV20-1 and TRBJ1-5; 7 bases fit TRBD1. The CDR3 has 14 amino acids. From germline, CDR1 is DFQATT and CDR2 SNEGSKA (reference sequence). J was trimmed by 7 bases and V by 1 base; bases with no gene match: 7. The CDR3 sequence: CSARVGQGGQPQHF. The CDR3, as DNA: TGCAGTGCTAGAGTCGGGCAGGGGGGGCAGCCCCAGCATTTT.

The V and J genes are TRBV27 and TRBJ1-2; 7 bases line up with TRBD1. The CDR3 has 13 amino acids. V lost 3 bases and J lost 10; bases outside the gene matches: 8. Germline-derived CDR1 and CDR2 are MNHEY and SMNVEV (reference sequence). The DNA of the CDR3 is TGTGCCAGCAGTTTCCGGGACAGCCTAGTCTACACCTTC. Protein sequence: CASSFRDSLVYTF.

This clonotype showed up just a few times. The CDR3 loop reads CASSLDPGGPYNEQFF. In nucleotides, the CDR3 is TGTGCCAGCAGCTTAGATCCCGGGGGGCCCTACAATGAGCAGTTCTTC. The chain joins TRBV11-2 to TRBJ2-1; D perhaps matches TRBD2 (7 bases). The V gene's germline CDR1 is SGHAT and CDR2 FQNNGV. V lost 0 bases to trimming and J lost 2 bases, with 11 bases between them. The CDR3 runs to 16 residues.

This clonotype was counted ten times or more. One end of the junction fails to match germline, which may point to a read error. The chain couples TRBV5-5 to TRBJ2-3; D uncertain. Per germline, CDR1 SGHKS and CDR2 YYEKEE (reference sequence). CDR3 length: 14 residues. Here the CDR3 reads CASTLVAGTDTQYF. CDR3 DNA sequence: TGTGCCAGCACCTTGGTGGCCGGCACAGATACGCAGTATTTT.

This clonotype has ten or more counts. V and J are TRBV20-1 and TRBJ2-7, with 8 positions matching TRBD1. The CDR3 covers 16 residues. Germline CDR1 DFQATT, CDR2 SNEGSKA (reference sequence). The junction had 11 bases not matched to a gene; V was cut back by 0 bases and J by 4 bases. CDR3 coding DNA: TGCAGTGCTAGAGATGGGAGCAGGGGGCCAAAATACGAGCAGTACTTC. Amino acid sequence: CSARDGSRGPKYEQYF.

This clonotype was seen repeatedly, ten times or more. This chain uses TRBV29-1 with TRBJ1-1; no reliable D call. There are 13 residues in the CDR3. CDR1 and CDR2 from the germline V gene are SQVTM and ANQGSEA. Trimming cost V 4 bases and J 3 bases, with 12 bases left between them. CDR3 sequence (DNA): TGCAGCGTTGGGTTTGCCGGGGACACTGAAGCTTTCTTT. Amino acid sequence: CSVGFAGDTEAFF.

About this clonotype: A much more abundant neighbour one base away suggests this may be a read error. CDR3 sequence: CSAVAGALHEQFF. DNA for the CDR3: TGCAGTGCGGTAGCGGGGGCGTTGCATGAGCAGTTCTTC. This chain connects TRBV20-1 to TRBJ2-1; 9 nucleotides line up with TRBD2. Germline CDR1 DFQATT, CDR2 SNEGSKA (reference sequence). CDR3 length equals 13 residues. V lost 6 bases, J lost 8 bases, and 8 bases stayed unmatched.

A few counts support this clonotype. The chain links TRBV9 to TRBJ2-6; D is undetermined. The CDR3 length is 15 residues. Trimming cost V 0 bases and J 4 bases, with 8 bases left between them. Germline V CDR1 and CDR2: SGDLS, YYNGEE. CDR3 protein: CASSVAGSGANVLTF. DNA for the CDR3: TGTGCCAGCAGCGTAGCGGGCTCCGGGGCCAACGTCCTGACTTTC.

This clonotype was seen repeatedly, ten times or more. The chain recombines TRBV20-1 with TRBJ2-5; 11 bases map to TRBD2. This CDR3 is built from 15 residues. The V gene end was trimmed by 4 bases and the J gene end by 2 bases; junction bases not matched to a gene: 6. The germline gives CDR1 DFQATT, CDR2 SNEGSKA (reference sequence). The CDR3 reads CSATSTSGAQETQYF. The CDR3, as DNA: TGCAGTGCTACATCGACTAGCGGGGCACAAGAGACCCAGTACTTC.

The gene calls are TRBV13 and TRBJ1-1; D remains unclear. CDR1 is PRHDT and CDR2 is FYEKMQ in the germline V gene (reference sequence). V was cut by 0 bases and J by 7 bases, with 12 bases left in between. The CDR3 consists of 14 residues. This chain's CDR3 is CASSLGGVVIEAFF. The CDR3 nucleotides are TGTGCCAGCAGCTTAGGGGGTGTTGTGATTGAAGCTTTCTTT.

This clonotype was seen a few times. V and J are TRBV3-1 and TRBJ2-5; no reliable D call. With 0 bases removed from V and 8 bases from J, the gap between germline ends came to 7 bases. The CDR3 has 12 amino acids. The germline gives CDR1 LGHDT, CDR2 YNNKEL (reference sequence). This chain's CDR3 is CASSQEVATQYF. The CDR3 region has the DNA TGTGCCAGCAGCCAAGAAGTCGCAACCCAGTACTTC.